These 29 T cell receptor beta chains came from one sample sequenced in a study of blood T cell repertoires in COVID-19. Profiled with immunoSEQ multiplex PCR; TCRdb holds only in-frame clones, not every one. The sample yields about 120,000 clones, less than 85% seen once. What was sequenced was peripheral blood. The receptors come from an elderly woman with acute or convalescent COVID-19.

The chain is built from TRBV30 and TRBJ2-2, with a tentative D call TRBD1 (5 bases). CDR3 length: 14 amino acids. CDR1 is GTSNPN and CDR2 is SVGIG in the germline V gene (reference sequence). V dropped 4 bases and J dropped 6 bases, with 15 bases sitting between them. DNA for the CDR3: TGTGCCTGGAAGAAGGGGCCCTTGGCCGGGGAGCTGTTTTTT. Protein product: CAWKKGPLAGELFF.

V is TRBV5-1 and J is TRBJ2-3; D is unclear. From germline, CDR1 is SGHRS and CDR2 YFSETQ. Trimming shortened V by 3 bases and J by 2 bases, and 16 bases separated the two germline ends. The CDR3 has 16 residues. The CDR3 region is CASSYLLLGSTDTQYF. The CDR3 nucleotides read TGCGCCAGCAGCTATTTGCTTCTAGGTTCCACAGATACGCAGTATTTT.

The chain combines TRBV30 with TRBJ2-1, with 13 bases identical to TRBD2. V was clipped by 4 bases and J by 5 bases; unmatched bases: 5. The CDR3 has 15 amino acids. The germline CDR1 and CDR2 sequences are GTSNPN and SVGIG (reference sequence). CDR3 region: CAWKGLAGANNEQFF. The CDR3 DNA reads as TGTGCCTGGAAAGGACTAGCGGGGGCCAACAATGAGCAGTTCTTC.

Only a few counts were recorded for this clone. The rearrangement uses TRBV13 and TRBJ2-7; 9 bases map to TRBD1. This CDR3 is 16 amino acids long. Per the germline V gene, CDR1 is PRHDT and CDR2 is FYEKMQ (reference sequence). V lost 5 bases, J lost 5 bases, and 13 bases stayed unmatched. The CDR3 is CASSGRIGTGTDEQYF. The DNA of the CDR3 is TGTGCCAGCAGCGGTAGAATCGGGACAGGGACTGACGAGCAGTACTTC.

The count of this clone is one. The rearrangement links TRBV3-1 (or the pseudogene TRBV3-2) to TRBJ1-1; 8 bases align to TRBD1. The junction had 2 bases not matched to a gene; V was cut back by 3 bases and J by 2 bases. Per the germline V gene, CDR1 is LGHDT and CDR2 is YNNKEL (reference sequence). The CDR3 is 14 amino acids. CDR3: CASSHGQGNTEAFF. Written as DNA, the CDR3 is TGTGCCAGCAGCCACGGACAGGGTAACACTGAAGCTTTCTTT.

This clone has a single count. The chain links TRBV28 to TRBJ2-7, with 9 bases that match TRBD2. Losses at the gene ends were 7 bases for V and 0 bases for J; bases not matched to a gene: 13. Per the germline V gene, CDR1 is MDHEN and CDR2 is SYDVKM. This CDR3 has 17 amino acids. CDR3 in DNA: TGTGCCAGCACCGGCCGCGCGGGGGGGATTAACTCCTACGAGCAGTACTTC. Amino acids: CASTGRAGGINSYEQYF. The complete variable domain, with remaining parts taken from reference TRBV28 and TRBJ2-7, reads DVKVTQSSRYLVKRTGEKVFLECVQDMDHENMFWYRQDPGLGLRLIYFSYDVKMKEKGDIPEGYSVSREKKERFSLILESASTNQTSMYLCASTGRAGGINSYEQYFGPGTRLTVT.

The rearrangement uses TRBV5-1 and TRBJ2-5; 8 bases are shared with TRBD1. V dropped 1 base and J dropped 3; count of bases not matched to a gene: 5. There are 15 residues in the CDR3. The germline CDR1 and CDR2 sequences are SGHRS and YFSETQ. CDR3 nucleotides: TGCGCCAGCAGCTTGACCGGACAGGGAGAAGAGACCCAGTACTTC. Translation gives CASSLTGQGEETQYF.

The J gene is TRBJ1-1, the V gene TRBV19; a possible D gene is TRBD1 (6 bases). The germline V and J ends were trimmed by 3 bases and 1 base, with 18 bases remaining between them. The germline V gene has CDR1 LNHDA and CDR2 SQIVND (reference sequence). The CDR3 sequence is 17 residues long. The CDR3 loop is CASSMGEGVGANTEAFF. CDR3 nucleotide sequence: TGTGCCAGTAGTATGGGGGAGGGGGTCGGGGCGAACACTGAAGCTTTCTTT.

The chain carries TRBV2 and TRBJ1-6; D call uncertain. CDR1 and CDR2 from the germline V gene are SNHLY and FYNNEI. V was shortened by 5 bases and J by 6 bases, with 17 bases between the two germline ends. The length of the CDR3 is 16 residues. The CDR3 sequence: CASSPRSSVGNSPLHF. The CDR3 region has the DNA TGTGCCAGCAGTCCACGGAGTTCCGTCGGTAATTCACCCCTCCACTTT.

The chain is built from TRBV6-4 and TRBJ2-1, with a tentative D call TRBD2 (6 bases). The V end was cut by 4 bases, the J end by 0 bases, with 22 bases between. The CDR3 spans 19 residues. Per germline, CDR1 MRHNA and CDR2 SNTAGT. CDR3 residues: CASSVEGSPLDLSYNEQFF. The CDR3 DNA sequence: TGTGCCAGCAGTGTGGAGGGGTCCCCCTTGGACCTCTCCTACAATGAGCAGTTCTTC.

The chain joins TRBV11-2 to TRBJ2-1, with D tentatively TRBD1 (6 bases). This CDR3 is 12 amino acids long. CDR1 is SGHAT and CDR2 is FQNNGV in the germline V gene. V was trimmed by 5 bases and J by 9 bases, leaving 11 bases between them. The chain's CDR3 is CASSPPGVEQFF. The DNA for the CDR3 is TGTGCCAGCAGCCCTCCAGGGGTTGAGCAGTTCTTC. The whole variable domain, remainder taken from reference TRBV11-2 and TRBJ2-1, is EAGVAQSPRYKIIEKRQSVAFWCNPISGHATLYWYQQILGQGPKLLIQFQNNGVVDDSQLPKDRFSAERLKGVDSTLKIQPAKLEDSAVYLCASSPPGVEQFFGPGTRLTVL.

This CDR3 is CASSFKSANEKLFF. As DNA, the CDR3 is TGTGCCAGCAGCTTTAAATCCGCTAATGAAAAACTGTTTTTT. This sequence joins TRBV11-1 and TRBJ1-4; D ambiguous. In germline, CDR1 is SGHAT, CDR2 FQDESV (reference sequence). Trimming stripped 3 bases from V and 3 bases from J, with 8 bases between. The CDR3 sequence is 14 residues long. The full variable domain, with the rest looked up from reference TRBV11-1 and TRBJ1-4, is EAEVAQSPRYKITEKSQAVAFWCDPISGHATLYWYRQILGQGPELLVQFQDESVVDDSQLPKDRFSAERLKGVDSTLKIQPAELGDSAMYLCASSFKSANEKLFFGSGTQLSVL.

V gene TRBV3-1 (or the pseudogene TRBV3-2) combines with J gene TRBJ1-1, with 11 bases aligning to TRBD1. CDR3 length: 15 residues. With 4 bases clipped from V and 4 bases from J, the junction kept 5 bases outside the gene matches. Germline V gene data show CDR1 as LGHDT and CDR2 as YNNKEL (reference sequence). Here the CDR3 reads CASSPTGTGGTEAFF. The CDR3 DNA is TGTGCCAGCAGCCCCACCGGGACAGGGGGCACTGAAGCTTTCTTT.

The chain has TRBV29-1 and TRBJ2-7; D remains ambiguous. The CDR3 is 12 residues long. The ends were cut back, 5 bases at V and 3 bases at J, with 11 bases in the middle. Germline lookup yields CDR1 SQVTM and CDR2 ANQGSEA. CDR3 nucleotides: TGCAGCGTTCAAGGTTTCAACTACGAGCAGTACTTC. Translation gives CSVQGFNYEQYF.

This clone was seen only a few times. The chain couples TRBV6-1 to TRBJ1-2; no clear D gene. From germline, CDR1 is MNHNS and CDR2 SASEGT. V shed 2 bases and J shed 1 base, with 17 bases lying between them. The CDR3 runs to 17 residues. CDR3 DNA: TGTGCCAGCAGTGAACCCTGGTACTCCGGACTTAACTATGGCTACACCTTC. Protein product: CASSEPWYSGLNYGYTF.

This clone was seen only a few times. CDR3 nucleotide sequence: TGCGCCAGCAGTCAAGGGATACAGGGAAATCAGCCCCAGCATTTT. Translated: CASSQGIQGNQPQHF. This sequence joins TRBV23-1 and TRBJ1-5; the D gene is possibly TRBD1 (6 bases). TRBV23-1 carries the ORF label, with uncertain function. V lost 2 bases and J 4 bases, leaving 12 bases between the germline ends. The CDR3 consists of 15 residues.

The CDR3 reads CASSLGLQGTNTDTQYF. The DNA for the CDR3 is TGTGCCAGCAGCTTGGGATTACAGGGGACGAACACAGATACGCAGTATTTT. The J gene is TRBJ2-3, the V gene TRBV5-4; 7 bases line up with TRBD1. V trimming: 0 bases; J trimming: 2 bases; junction bases outside the gene matches: 9. In germline, CDR1 is SGHNT, CDR2 YYREEE (reference sequence). The CDR3 is made up of 17 amino acids.

The J gene is TRBJ1-1, the V gene TRBV11-2; TRBD1 matches at 7 bases. Germline V gives CDR1 SGHAT, CDR2 FQNNGV. This CDR3 spans 14 amino acids. V was pared by 5 bases and J by 5 bases, with 8 bases of the junction left unmatched. This chain's CDR3 is CASSAPGGWTEAFF. The CDR3 DNA is TGTGCCAGCAGCGCTCCAGGGGGTTGGACTGAAGCTTTCTTT. The entire variable domain, with the rest obtained from reference TRBV11-2 and TRBJ1-1, is as follows: EAGVAQSPRYKIIEKRQSVAFWCNPISGHATLYWYQQILGQGPKLLIQFQNNGVVDDSQLPKDRFSAERLKGVDSTLKIQPAKLEDSAVYLCASSAPGGWTEAFFGQGTRLTVV.

This clone was seen once. The rearrangement links TRBV28 to TRBJ1-5; TRBD1 is a possible D gene (5 bases). This CDR3 comprises 13 residues. The germline V and J ends were trimmed by 10 bases and 6 bases, with 16 bases remaining between them. The V gene's germline CDR1 is MDHEN and CDR2 SYDVKM. The CDR3 sequence: CAIHRLPGQPQHF. The CDR3, as DNA: TGTGCCATCCACAGGCTCCCAGGTCAGCCCCAGCATTTT.

The count of this clone is one. The V gene is TRBV11-2, the J gene TRBJ2-1; D gene unclear. V shed 1 base and J shed 4 bases, with 8 bases lying between them. CDR1 is SGHAT and CDR2 is FQNNGV in the germline V gene. The CDR3 is made up of 14 amino acids. The CDR3 is CASSLVAGYNEQFF. The CDR3 region has the DNA TGTGCCAGCAGCTTAGTTGCCGGGTACAATGAGCAGTTCTTC.

The V and J genes are TRBV19 and TRBJ2-1, with 7 bases fitting TRBD2. The length of the CDR3 is 15 residues. Trimming took 2 bases from V and 3 from J; bases not matched to a gene: 4. CDR1 and CDR2 from the germline V gene are LNHDA and SQIVND (reference sequence). For the CDR3, the DNA is TGTGCCAGTAGTATACTATTAGCGGGCTACAATGAGCAGTTCTTC. This gives the protein CASSILLAGYNEQFF.

This chain uses TRBV11-3 with TRBJ2-1, with 9 bases fitting TRBD2. V shed 5 bases and J 9 bases; nucleotides not matched to a gene: 11. The CDR3 covers 15 residues. Per the germline V gene, CDR1 is SGHNT and CDR2 is YENEEA. This chain's CDR3 is CASSQGASGEREQFF. As DNA, the CDR3 is TGTGCCAGCAGCCAAGGGGCTAGCGGGGAGCGTGAGCAGTTCTTC.

This chain connects TRBV12-5 to TRBJ2-5; TRBD2 matches 11 bases. This CDR3 is built from 16 residues. V dropped 3 bases and J dropped 5; count of bases not matched to a gene: 8. Germline V CDR1 and CDR2: LGHNT, FRNRAP. The CDR3 sequence is CASGFETLAGGETQYF. The DNA of the CDR3 is TGTGCTAGTGGTTTCGAAACTCTAGCGGGAGGTGAGACCCAGTACTTC.

The rearrangement links TRBV4-1 to TRBJ2-7; tentative D call: TRBD2 (5 bases). The CDR3 contains 16 residues. Trimming shortened V by 0 bases and J by 3 bases, and 15 bases separated the two germline ends. Germline assignment: CDR1 MGHRA and CDR2 YSYEKL. CDR3 sequence (DNA): TGCGCCAGCAGCCAAGAAGGAACTAGGTCGAGCTACGAGCAGTACTTC. This codes for CASSQEGTRSSYEQYF.

The chain couples TRBV6-2 or TRBV6-3 to TRBJ2-7; TRBD2 matches at 7 bases. Per the germline V gene, CDR1 is MNHEY and CDR2 is SVGEGT. This CDR3 contains 15 residues. V was pared by 4 bases and J by 1 base, with 7 bases of the junction left unmatched. The CDR3 region has the DNA TGTGCCAGCAGTTCAGCCTCGGGACTATCCTACGAGCAGTACTTC. Its translation is CASSSASGLSYEQYF.

The rearrangement links TRBV4-3 to TRBJ2-3, with 8 bases fitting TRBD2. Germline CDR1 LGHNA, CDR2 YSLEER. Losses at the gene ends were 1 base for V and 3 bases for J; bases not matched to a gene: 6. The CDR3 runs to 16 residues. The CDR3 loop reads CASSQVRASGTDTQYF. The CDR3 coding sequence is TGCGCCAGCAGCCAAGTACGAGCTAGCGGGACAGATACGCAGTATTTT.

V gene TRBV6-2 or TRBV6-3 combines with J gene TRBJ2-3; 7 nucleotides align to TRBD2. CDR1 is MNHEY and CDR2 is SVGEGT in the germline V gene. The length of the CDR3 is 15 residues. V lost 3 bases and J lost 1; bases outside the gene matches: 4. The CDR3 loop reads CASSYGRVGTDTQYF. In DNA, the CDR3 is TGTGCCAGCAGTTATGGGAGGGTAGGCACAGATACGCAGTATTTT.

The chain is built from TRBV7-3 and TRBJ2-7, with a tentative D call TRBD1 (6 bases). This CDR3 comprises 14 residues. V was trimmed by 4 bases and J by 0 bases, leaving 10 bases between them. Germline V CDR1 and CDR2: SGHTA, FQGTGA. CDR3 bases: TGTGCCAGCAGCTCAGGGGCCACCTCCTACGAGCAGTACTTC. This gives the protein CASSSGATSYEQYF.

The V call is TRBV11-2, the J call TRBJ1-2, with a tentative D call TRBD1 (5 bases). This CDR3 contains 15 residues. The ends were cut back, 1 base at V and 4 bases at J, with 13 bases in the middle. Germline V gives CDR1 SGHAT, CDR2 FQNNGV. CDR3 region: CASSLGQPGAYGYTF. The DNA for the CDR3 is TGTGCCAGCAGCTTAGGGCAGCCTGGGGCCTATGGCTACACCTTC.